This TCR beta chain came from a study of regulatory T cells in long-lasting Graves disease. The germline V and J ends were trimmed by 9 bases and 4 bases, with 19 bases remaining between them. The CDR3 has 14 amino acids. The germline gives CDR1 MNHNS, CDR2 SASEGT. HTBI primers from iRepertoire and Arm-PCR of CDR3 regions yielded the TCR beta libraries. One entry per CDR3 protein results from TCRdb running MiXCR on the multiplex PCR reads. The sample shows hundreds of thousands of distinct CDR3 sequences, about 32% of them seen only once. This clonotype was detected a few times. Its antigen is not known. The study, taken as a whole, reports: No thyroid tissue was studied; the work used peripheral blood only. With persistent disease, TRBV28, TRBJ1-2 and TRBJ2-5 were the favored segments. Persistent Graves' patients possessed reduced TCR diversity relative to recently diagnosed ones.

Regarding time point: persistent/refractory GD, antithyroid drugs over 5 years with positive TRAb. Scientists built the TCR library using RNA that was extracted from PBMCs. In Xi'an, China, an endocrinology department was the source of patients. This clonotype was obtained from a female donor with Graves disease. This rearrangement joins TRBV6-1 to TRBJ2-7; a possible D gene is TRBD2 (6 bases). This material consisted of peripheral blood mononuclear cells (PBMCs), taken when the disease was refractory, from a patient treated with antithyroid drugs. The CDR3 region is CASRVRGTAYEQYF. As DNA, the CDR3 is TGTGCCAGTCGAGTCCGGGGGACCGCGTACGAGCAGTACTTC.